This TCR beta chain is drawn from a study of cytomegalovirus exposure and HLA in healthy donors. The PCR employed 60 Vbeta primers together with 13 Jbeta primers. Assay: immunoSEQ multiplex PCR; the TCRdb copy retains only in-frame clones and omits some. Of 150,000 to 200,000 clones listed, around nine tenths are singletons. The CDR3 contains 12 residues. The germline CDR1 and CDR2 sequences are SGDLS and YYNGEE. Trimming took 3 bases from V and 3 from J, leaving 7 bases between them. Sequencing used PBMCs. V and J are TRBV9 and TRBJ2-7; D remains ambiguous. This TCR was recovered from a woman between 18 and 30 years old in good health and CMV-seronegative. In DNA form, the CDR3 reads TGTGCCAGCAGCGCCCCGGGCTACGAGCAGTACTTC. Its translation: CASSAPGYEQYF.